Each of the 19 T cell receptor beta chains below was sequenced from the same sample in a study of T cell repertoires in cytomegalovirus infection. These receptors are not linked to any known antigen. Using its own MiXCR run on the reads, TCRdb lists one record per CDR3 protein. Of roughly 120,000 distinct CDR3 sequences listed, around 32% are singletons. The sample was CD8+ T cells from cultured PBMCs, taken from culture after CMV antigen stimulation. The receptors here all came from a human donor in good health (CMV status not recorded). Some clones in this sample may be carry-over from other donors' samples.

V is TRBV7-9 and J is TRBJ2-7, with 7 bases aligning to TRBD1. CDR3 size: 15 residues. The germline CDR1 and CDR2 sequences are SEHNR and FQNEAQ (reference sequence). The V and J ends lost 5 bases and 0 bases, in that order; junction bases with no gene match: 7. The CDR3 DNA reads TGTGCCAGCAGCGCCCGGGACAGAAGCTCCTACGAGCAGTACTTC. The encoded protein is CASSARDRSSYEQYF.

This clonotype turned up a few times. The chain uses TRBV27 and TRBJ1-6; D may be TRBD1 (5 bases). The CDR3 loop spans 14 amino acids. V was cut by 6 bases and J by 8 bases, with 14 bases left in between. From germline, CDR1 is MNHEY and CDR2 SMNVEV (reference sequence). The DNA of the CDR3 is TGTGCCAGCAGCGTAGCGACAGCGGATTCACCCCTCCACTTT. As protein: CASSVATADSPLHF.

This chain uses TRBV7-6 with TRBJ2-7; 8 nucleotides agree with TRBD2. Germline CDR1 is SGHVS and CDR2 is FNYEAQ. This CDR3 region has 15 residues. Germline trimming cut 3 bases from V and 4 bases from J; bases unmatched to any gene: 8. The CDR3 sequence is CASSFSSGVSYEQYF. The CDR3 DNA reads as TGTGCCAGCAGCTTTAGTAGCGGGGTATCGTACGAGCAGTACTTC.

The chain carries TRBV12-3 or TRBV12-4 and TRBJ1-2; D gene unclear. The CDR3 is 15 residues long. Trimming shortened V by 11 bases and J by 4 bases, and 23 bases separated the two germline ends. The CDR3 DNA reads as TGTGCCTGCCGCCCCACTCGGCGGGAGGTCTATGGCTACACCTTC. Translating it yields CACRPTRREVYGYTF.

The chain employs TRBV6-1 and TRBJ2-6; the D gene is possibly TRBD2 (5 bases). Trimming cost V 5 bases and J 3 bases, with 17 bases left between them. Germline CDR1 and CDR2: MNHNS and SASEGT. The CDR3 runs to 17 residues. DNA of the CDR3: TGTGCCAGCAGTTACGGGTTGAGGGCGGGTGGGGCCAACGTCCTGACTTTC. Its protein is CASSYGLRAGGANVLTF.

This chain links TRBV4-1 with TRBJ1-2, with 7 bases aligning to TRBD1. This CDR3 region has 16 residues. Germline assignment: CDR1 MGHRA and CDR2 YSYEKL. Trimming at V came to 3 bases and at J to 0 bases, leaving 7 bases not matched to a gene. CDR3 sequence reads: CASSQSGTAANYGYTF. The DNA of the CDR3 is TGCGCCAGCAGCCAGTCCGGGACAGCAGCTAACTATGGCTACACCTTC.

About this clonotype itself: The junction and the germline gene differ at one end; a read error may be behind it. The rearrangement uses TRBV7-6 and TRBJ2-7; TRBD1 aligns across 10 bases. This CDR3 comprises 19 residues. Germline V lookup: CDR1 SGHVS, CDR2 FNYEAQ. The DNA of the CDR3 is TGTGCCAGCAGCCACCCGACAGGGGGCGCAGGGTTCGGAACCTACAAGCAGTACTTC. It encodes CASSHPTGGAGFGTYKQYF.

Ten or more counts support this clonotype. The chain employs TRBV7-2 and TRBJ1-6, with TRBD1 as a possible D gene (5 bases). CDR3 length: 15 amino acids. V lost 5 bases to trimming and J lost 7 bases, with 15 bases between them. Looked up from germline, CDR1 is SGHTA and CDR2 is FQGNSA. The CDR3 DNA sequence: TGTGCCAGCAGCCCGACCGGGACCGCCAATTCACCCCTCCACTTT. Translating gives CASSPTGTANSPLHF.

This clonotype has only a few counts. The gene calls are TRBV12-3 or TRBV12-4 and TRBJ1-2; a weak D match, TRBD1 (6 bases). This CDR3 is built from 16 residues. Trimming removed 3 bases at V and 4 bases at J, with 18 bases between. The CDR3 DNA sequence: TGTGCCAGCAGTTTTACCTACAGGGCTGGCGGCTATGGCTACACCTTC. It specifies CASSFTYRAGGYGYTF.

The genes are TRBV28 and TRBJ2-1; 7 bases agree with TRBD2. V trimming: 3 bases; J trimming: 1 base; junction bases outside the gene matches: 15. This CDR3 has 19 residues. Germline loops: CDR1 MDHEN, CDR2 SYDVKM. CDR3 DNA sequence: TGTGCCAGCAGTTTTCTAGCCCCGGGACTATTCAAATCCTACAATGAGCAGTTCTTC. Translating gives CASSFLAPGLFKSYNEQFF.

At least ten counts were recorded for this clonotype. The genes are TRBV11-1 and TRBJ2-1; possible D gene TRBD2, 7 bases. CDR3 size: 16 residues. Germline V CDR1 and CDR2: SGHAT, FQDESV (reference sequence). V was pared by 0 bases and J by 8 bases, with 17 bases between. In DNA, the CDR3 is TGTGCCAGCAGCTTAGCGACGACGGGGGGCTCCGATGAGCAGTTCTTC. Protein sequence: CASSLATTGGSDEQFF.

Only one count was recorded for this clonotype. The chain combines TRBV27 with TRBJ1-1, with unresolved D. Deletions cut 2 bases from V and 7 bases from J, with 11 bases between. The germline gives CDR1 MNHEY, CDR2 SMNVEV (reference sequence). CDR3 length: 13 amino acids. The CDR3 DNA is TGTGCCAGCAGTTTACAGACCGGGAGTGAAGCTTTCTTT. Protein sequence: CASSLQTGSEAFF.

The rearrangement links TRBV7-2 to TRBJ1-5; the D is unclear. The germline V and J ends were trimmed by 0 bases and 7 bases, with 10 bases remaining between them. The CDR3 consists of 14 residues. Germline-derived CDR1 and CDR2 are SGHTA and FQGNSA. The chain's CDR3 is CASSLAREGQPQHF. The CDR3 DNA reads as TGTGCCAGCAGCTTAGCGCGGGAGGGACAGCCCCAGCATTTT. The full variable domain, rest sourced from reference TRBV7-2 and TRBJ1-5, is GAGVSQSPSNKVTEKGKDVELRCDPISGHTALYWYRQSLGQGLEFLIYFQGNSAPDKSGLPSDRFSAERTGGSVSTLTIQRTQQEDSAVYLCASSLAREGQPQHFGDGTRLSIL.

V is TRBV20-1 and J is TRBJ2-7; tentatively, D is TRBD1 (6 bases). V dropped 4 bases and J dropped 5 bases, with 18 bases sitting between them. Germline assignment: CDR1 DFQATT and CDR2 SNEGSKA (reference sequence). The CDR3 has 14 amino acids. Here the CDR3 reads CSATVQGLSDEQYF. In DNA form, the CDR3 reads TGCAGTGCTACTGTACAGGGCTTGTCCGACGAGCAGTACTTC.

The CDR3 DNA sequence: TGCGCCAGCAGCCAAGCCCTCCTGGGGGGTACCTCTGGAAACACCATATATTTT. Amino acids: CASSQALLGGTSGNTIYF. V gene TRBV4-1 combines with J gene TRBJ1-3; D may be TRBD1 (5 bases). The ends were cut back, 1 base at V and 0 bases at J, with 16 bases in the middle. CDR3 length equals 18 residues. Germline CDR1 and CDR2: MGHRA and YSYEKL.

The chain links TRBV7-6 to TRBJ2-3, with 9 positions matching TRBD2. The CDR3 runs 16 residues. Looked up from germline, CDR1 is SGHVS and CDR2 is FNYEAQ. Unmatched junction bases numbered 7, after V lost 5 bases and J lost 1 base. CDR3 sequence: CASSPLAGEGTDTQYF. The CDR3 bases are TGTGCCAGCAGCCCGTTAGCGGGGGAGGGCACAGATACGCAGTATTTT.

The chain links TRBV6-5 to TRBJ2-7, with 9 bases lining up with TRBD1. The CDR3 totals 13 residues. The junction had 2 bases not matched to a gene; V was cut back by 5 bases and J by 3 bases. Looked up from germline, CDR1 is MNHEY and CDR2 is SVGAGI. The CDR3 coding sequence is TGTGCCAGCAGTACAGGGGGCATCTACGAGCAGTACTTC. Translating gives CASSTGGIYEQYF.

This clonotype was seen many times. This chain links TRBV7-9 with TRBJ2-4; D ambiguous. The CDR3 has 14 amino acids. Per the germline V gene, CDR1 is SEHNR and CDR2 is FQNEAQ (reference sequence). Trimming took off 5 bases at V and 0 bases at J, with 8 bases between the two ends. CDR3 DNA: TGTGCCAGCAGCAACGAATTAGCCAAAAACATTCAGTACTTC. Translation gives CASSNELAKNIQYF. The complete variable domain, with remaining parts taken from reference TRBV7-9 and TRBJ2-4, reads DTGVSQNPRHKITKRGQNVTFRCDPISEHNRLYWYRQTLGQGPEFLTYFQNEAQLEKSRLLSDRFSAERPKGSFSTLEIQRTEQGDSAMYLCASSNELAKNIQYFGAGTRLSVL.

This clonotype appeared a few times. The chain recombines TRBV7-2 with TRBJ2-1, with TRBD2 matching 7 bases. Germline CDR1 and CDR2: SGHTA and FQGNSA. The CDR3 spans 13 residues. The junction had 3 bases not matched to a gene; V was cut back by 6 bases and J by 4 bases. The CDR3 coding sequence is TGTGCCAGCAGGAGCGGGGAGTACAATGAGCAGTTCTTC. It yields the protein CASRSGEYNEQFF.